The T cell receptor beta chain under discussion was sequenced for a study of cytomegalovirus exposure and HLA in healthy donors. V was shortened by 5 bases and J by 7 bases, with 17 bases between the two germline ends. Germline V gene sequence: CDR1 MGHDK, CDR2 SYGVNS. The CDR3 extends over 14 amino acids. Libraries were prepared by immunoSEQ multiplex PCR; TCRdb keeps only in-frame clonotypes and omits some of them. The table shows approximately 150,000 clones, with more than 70% occurring only once. Regarding the study as a whole: The classifier, whose performance was assessed in both the original and validation cohorts, reportedly diagnosed cytomegalovirus status with high specificity and sensitivity.

On this clone itself: What it recognizes is unknown.

The genes are TRBV25-1 and TRBJ1-1, with D hard to call. The receptor was derived from a man aged 25-45 years in good health and CMV-seropositive. Input material: PBMCs. The CDR3 DNA reads as TGTGCCAGCAGTCCTTTCACAACAGCAAGTGAAGCTTTCTTT. This translates into CASSPFTTASEAFF.